These T cell receptor beta chains were read from a single sample in a study of T cells in Graves' hyperthyroidism and ophthalmopathy. TCRdb re-derived calls from the multiplex PCR reads in MiXCR, one entry per CDR3 protein. Seen here are approximately 400,000 distinct CDR3 sequences, 15% to 18% observed once, and the top ten hold 11% to 15%. Sample: blood. The receptors originated from a woman younger than 35 with Graves' hyperthyroidism. The CDR3 runs from the conserved cysteine through the conserved F or W. The D gene is left open where the match is weak. For some rows the clone size is stated as once, few or many, or as a class when expanded; others skip it.

j_call d_call clone_size v_call cdr3_length cdr3_aa cdr3_nt
TRBJ2-5 . few TRBV5-1 14 CASSRPPARETQYF TGCGCCAGCAGCCGCCCGCCGGCCAGGGAGACCCAGTACTTC
TRBJ2-5 . many TRBV20-1 12 CSVYVGGQTQYF TGCAGTGTTTACGTGGGCGGTCAGACCCAGTACTTC
TRBJ2-6 TRBD1 few TRBV24-1 15 CATSDPDRGVDVLTF TGTGCCACCAGTGACCCGGACAGGGGAGTTGACGTCCTGACTTTC
TRBJ1-5 . many TRBV6-1 16 CASSEPQGRSNQPQHF TGTGCCAGCAGTGAACCCCAGGGACGGAGCAATCAGCCCCAGCATTTT
TRBJ1-5 . many TRBV20-1 14 CSASEGLAGRPQHF TGCAGTGCCAGTGAGGGGCTAGCGGGGAGGCCCCAGCATTTT
TRBJ2-1 TRBD1 many TRBV15 16 CATSREAGQGNDEQFF TGTGCCACCAGCAGAGAGGCGGGACAGGGAAACGATGAGCAGTTCTTC
TRBJ1-3 . . TRBV15 15 CATSRGPGDENTIYF TGTGCCACCAGCAGAGGTCCCGGAGACGAAAACACCATATATTTT
TRBJ2-1 TRBD2 . TRBV20-1 15 CSASSWASGSNEQFF TGCAGTGCTAGCTCTTGGGCTAGCGGGAGTAATGAGCAGTTCTTC
TRBJ2-2 . many TRBV5-1 12 CASLLVPGELFF TGCGCCAGCCTACTAGTTCCCGGGGAGCTGTTTTTT
TRBJ1-1 . many TRBV7-9 14 CASSMTGTNTEAFF TGTGCCAGCAGCATGACGGGGACTAACACTGAAGCTTTCTTT
TRBJ2-1 TRBD2 few TRBV19 15 CASSMGGSSYNEQFF TGTGCCAGTAGTATGGGGGGGTCTTCCTACAATGAGCAGTTCTTC
TRBJ1-2 . many TRBV11-2 15 CASSFPRDNPYGYTF TGTGCCAGCAGCTTCCCCAGGGACAATCCCTATGGCTACACCTTC
TRBJ2-3 TRBD1 many TRBV24-1 14 CATGDRGRTDTQYF TGTGCCACCGGAGACAGGGGAAGGACAGATACGCAGTATTTT
TRBJ2-1 TRBD1 many TRBV5-1 16 CASSSSSGGAYNEQFF TGCGCCAGCAGCTCCTCCTCAGGGGGCGCCTACAATGAGCAGTTCTTC
TRBJ1-4 . many TRBV7-2 15 CASSSNHNRGTELFF TGTGCCAGCAGCTCGAACCATAACCGGGGAACGGAACTGTTTTTT
TRBJ2-7 TRBD1 . TRBV12-3/TRBV12-4 13 CASSLGGGAEQYF TGTGCCAGCAGTTTAGGAGGGGGCGCCGAGCAGTACTTC
TRBJ2-7 TRBD2 . TRBV20-1 16 CSARLPGTSGRYEQYF TGCAGTGCTAGGCTCCCCGGGACTAGCGGGAGGTACGAGCAGTACTTC
TRBJ1-4 TRBD1 many TRBV12-3/TRBV12-4 14 CASSTDRGNEKLFF TGTGCCAGCAGCACCGACAGGGGTAATGAAAAACTGTTTTTT
TRBJ2-3 . . TRBV30 14 CAWGVGGSTDTQYF TGTGCCTGGGGCGTGGGCGGAAGCACAGATACGCAGTATTTT
TRBJ2-1 . many TRBV7-6 19 CASSPGPTEAILLDNEQFF TGTGCCAGCAGCCCCGGGCCGACGGAGGCCATCCTTTTGGACAATGAGCAGTTCTTC
TRBJ2-7 . . TRBV20-1 15 CSATGGQTASYEQYF TGCAGTGCCACAGGAGGACAGACGGCATCCTACGAGCAGTACTTC
TRBJ2-1 . few TRBV4-2 16 CASSQAGTLGYNEQFF TGTGCCAGCAGCCAAGCGGGCACATTGGGGTACAATGAGCAGTTCTTC
TRBJ2-5 TRBD2 few TRBV4-1 14 CASSPREGGETQYF TGCGCCAGCAGCCCGCGGGAGGGCGGAGAGACCCAGTACTTC
TRBJ2-7 . . TRBV6-1 14 CASSHPPGDYEQYF TGTGCCAGCAGTCACCCGCCAGGTGACTACGAGCAGTACTTC
TRBJ2-5 . many TRBV7-2 15 CASSLEGGTGQTQYF TGTGCCAGCAGCTTAGAGGGGGGTACTGGGCAGACCCAGTACTTC
TRBJ2-5 . . TRBV24-1 13 CATSDGVGETQYF TGTGCCACCAGTGATGGGGTAGGAGAGACCCAGTACTTC
TRBJ2-1 TRBD2 . TRBV5-1 17 CASSLVRASGAVHEQFF TGCGCCAGCAGCTTGGTGCGGGCTAGCGGAGCGGTCCATGAGCAGTTCTTC
TRBJ1-3 . . TRBV7-2 15 CASRLKQLSGNTIYF TGTGCCAGCAGATTGAAACAGTTATCTGGAAACACCATATATTTT
TRBJ2-5 TRBD2 . TRBV9 17 CASSVSPVRSGGETQYF TGTGCCAGCAGCGTTAGTCCTGTTAGAAGCGGGGGTGAGACCCAGTACTTC
TRBJ2-7 TRBD2 many TRBV6-6 14 CASSYSRLAFEQYF TGTGCCAGCAGTTACTCCCGACTAGCATTCGAGCAGTACTTC
TRBJ2-6 TRBD1 few TRBV20-1 16 CRAAGRGPSGANVLTF TGCAGGGCCGCGGGCAGGGGGCCCTCAGGGGCCAACGTCCTGACTTTC
TRBJ2-1 . . TRBV10-3 15 CAIRPLGGKDNEQFF TGTGCCATCAGGCCTCTAGGCGGGAAGGACAATGAGCAGTTCTTC
TRBJ2-2 TRBD2 many TRBV6-2/TRBV6-3 16 CASSLGGGSNTGELFF TGTGCCAGCAGTTTGGGCGGGGGGTCGAACACCGGGGAGCTGTTTTTT
TRBJ2-3 . many TRBV20-1 12 CSAIGLADTQYF TGCAGTGCTATCGGGCTAGCGGATACGCAGTATTTT
TRBJ1-1 . many TRBV6-2/TRBV6-3 11 CATRLNTEAFF TGTGCCACCCGGTTGAACACTGAAGCTTTCTTT
TRBJ2-6 . few TRBV4-1 18 CASSQEEWGAPGANVLTF TGCGCCAGCAGCCAAGAGGAGTGGGGGGCCCCTGGGGCCAACGTCCTGACTTTC
TRBJ2-1 . . TRBV29-1 12 CSVGEGHNEQFF TGCAGCGTGGGAGAGGGCCACAATGAGCAGTTCTTC
TRBJ1-2 TRBD1 many TRBV7-2 14 CASTSQGGYYGYTF TGTGCCAGCACCTCCCAGGGGGGGTACTATGGCTACACCTTC
TRBJ2-5 TRBD1 many TRBV18 13 CASSKTGEETQYF TGTGCCAGCTCCAAGACAGGGGAAGAGACCCAGTACTTC
TRBJ1-1 . many TRBV19 16 CASSIRTPRGGTEAFF TGTGCCAGTAGTATCCGGACCCCTCGCGGGGGCACTGAAGCTTTCTTT
TRBJ1-1 . many TRBV20-1 9 CSATVEAFF TGCAGTGCTACAGTTGAAGCTTTCTTT
TRBJ1-2 . few TRBV3-1 14 CASSQAAGNYGYTF TGTGCCAGCAGCCAAGCGGCAGGCAACTATGGCTACACCTTC
TRBJ1-6 . . TRBV6-1 14 CASSVRTTNSPLHF TGTGCCAGCAGTGTGAGGACGACTAATTCACCCCTTCACTTT
TRBJ2-5 TRBD2 many TRBV7-2 17 CASSSPNKTSRRETQYF TGTGCCAGCAGCTCCCCGAACAAGACTAGCCGGAGAGAGACCCAGTACTTC
TRBJ2-7 TRBD2 many TRBV11-2 15 CASSPSSGGAYEQYF TGTGCCAGCAGCCCGTCTTCTGGGGGGGCCTACGAGCAGTACTTC
TRBJ1-5 . few TRBV10-3 14 CAISGQISNQPQHF TGTGCCATCAGTGGACAGATAAGCAATCAGCCCCAGCATTTT
TRBJ1-1 . few TRBV7-2 14 CASSLLSLNTEAFF TGTGCCAGCAGTCTTTTAAGTTTGAACACTGAAGCTTTCTTT
TRBJ1-2 TRBD1 . TRBV24-1 13 CATSVTGSYGYTF TGTGCCACCAGTGTGACAGGGAGCTATGGCTACACCTTC